Presented here are 7 T cell receptor beta chains from one specimen sequenced in a study of beta chain features in type 1 diabetes. Sequencing targeted expressed TCRB transcripts, as all isolated RNA had been reverse transcribed. The repertoire was sequenced with immunoSEQ multiplex PCR; TCRdb's copy has only in-frame clones and lacks some. The table shows 390,000 or so clones, with over 11% occurring only once. The sample consisted of naive CD4+ T cells from blood. These receptors were collected from a man under 40 in good health.

A few counts support this clone. The V call is TRBV6-1, the J call TRBJ2-7; D may match TRBD1 or TRBD2 (5 bases each). Germline V gene sequence: CDR1 MNHNS, CDR2 SASEGT. Trimming shortened V by 8 bases and J by 6 bases, and 14 bases separated the two germline ends. This CDR3 contains 12 residues. The CDR3 loop reads CASAGDAGEQYV. CDR3 DNA sequence: TGTGCCAGCGCCGGGGACGCGGGCGAGCAGTACGTC.

This clone was counted a few times. The genes are TRBV9 and TRBJ2-1; D gene uncertain. Germline CDR1 SGDLS, CDR2 YYNGEE. The CDR3 covers 12 residues. Trimming cost V 7 bases and J 5 bases, with 10 bases left between them. This CDR3 reads CASCPRDNEQFF. The CDR3 nucleotides read TGTGCCAGCTGCCCCAGAGACAATGAGCAGTTCTTC.

The V call is TRBV13, the J call TRBJ2-2; tentative D call: TRBD1 (6 bases). The CDR3 sequence is 14 residues long. The V gene's germline CDR1 is PRHDT and CDR2 FYEKMQ (reference sequence). The V and J ends lost 5 bases and 7 bases respectively, with 14 bases between them. CDR3 loop: CASSPNRENGELFF. The CDR3, as DNA: TGTGCCAGCAGCCCGAACAGGGAGAACGGGGAGCTGTTTTTT.

This clone was recorded a few times. CDR3 region: CASSPGLSDGYEQYV. The CDR3 coding sequence is TGTGCCAGCAGTCCGGGACTCAGCGACGGCTACGAGCAGTACGTC. This sequence joins TRBV28 and TRBJ2-7; possible D gene TRBD2, 6 bases. The CDR3 has 15 residues. V shed 5 bases and J shed 3 bases, with 17 bases lying between them. Per germline, CDR1 MDHEN and CDR2 SYDVKM.

This chain uses TRBV5-6 with TRBJ1-2; D ambiguous. The CDR3 is 12 residues long. The V gene lost 2 bases and the J gene lost 8 bases, with 10 bases spanning the gap. Germline CDR1 is SGHDT and CDR2 is YYEEEE. The CDR3 DNA follows: TGTGCCAGCAGCTTCGGCCGCTCCGGCTACACCTTC. This translates into CASSFGRSGYTF.

The chain uses TRBV18 and TRBJ2-3; D uncertain. V dropped 1 base and J dropped 0 bases, with 8 bases sitting between them. This CDR3 is 15 amino acids long. The V gene's germline CDR1 is KGHSH and CDR2 LQKENI. The CDR3 loop is CASSPQETSTDTQYF. CDR3 DNA sequence: TGTGCCAGCTCACCACAAGAGACTAGCACAGATACGCAGTATTTT.

The chain uses TRBV5-4 and TRBJ2-7; the D gene is possibly TRBD1 (5 bases). Germline V lookup: CDR1 SGHNT, CDR2 YYREEE (reference sequence). Trimming stripped 2 bases from V and 2 bases from J, with 8 bases between. This CDR3 is built from 13 residues. CDR3 amino acids: CASSLKGAYEQYF. CDR3 nucleotides: TGTGCCAGCAGCTTAAAAGGGGCCTACGAGCAGTACTTC.